These 19 T cell receptor beta chains came from one sample sequenced in a study of T cell clonality in common variable immunodeficiency. Sequencing was performed with immunoSEQ multiplex PCR; in TCRdb, only in-frame clones are kept and a portion is missing. This sample shows around 60,000 clones and no singletons; roughly 1.5% rests with the ten largest. Input material: peripheral blood mononuclear cells. These receptor sequences come from a person between 18 and 75 years old in good health.

This clone has at least ten counts. The read is 3 residues too short to cover the CDR3 end, so that end is filled in from the germline J gene. The chain has TRBV20-1 and TRBJ2-1, with 7 positions matching TRBD1. Germline V gives CDR1 DFQATT, CDR2 SNEGSKA (reference sequence). The CDR3 spans 14 residues. The V segment lost 5 bases and the J segment 4 bases; nucleotides outside the gene matches: 8. Incomplete CDR3 DNA: TGCAGTGCTCTACAGGGGTTATTATACAATGAG. This encodes CSALQGLLYNE. The complete CDR3 sequence is CSALQGLLYNEQFF.

This clone was picked up many times. From the germline J gene comes the end of the CDR3, since the read stops 3 residues before it. The chain has TRBV2 and TRBJ2-7; D is unclear. This CDR3 comprises 15 residues. The V end lost 7 bases, the J end lost 4 bases, and 20 bases lay between the germline ends. Germline CDR1 SNHLY, CDR2 FYNNEI. CDR3 DNA (partial): TGTGCCAGCACCGAGCAGGTGACCTACCCTTACGAG. Translated: CASTEQVTYPYE. The whole CDR3 region reads CASTEQVTYPYEQYF. Full variable domain (remainder filled in from reference TRBV2 and TRBJ2-7): EPEVTQTPSHQVTQMGQEVILRCVPISNHLYFYWYRQILGQKVEFLVSFYNNEISEKSEIFDDQFSVERPDGSNFTLKIRSTKLEDSAMYFCASTEQVTYPYEQYFGPGTRLTVT.

This clone appeared many times. The observed sequence ends 3 residues before the CDR3 terminus, with the missing tail filled in from the germline J gene. This sequence joins TRBV12-5 and TRBJ2-3; a weak D match, TRBD2 (6 bases). Trimming pared 7 bases from V and 2 bases from J, leaving 16 bases between. Germline assignment: CDR1 LGHNT and CDR2 FRNRAP. The CDR3 loop spans 15 amino acids. The DNA read from the CDR3 is TGTGCTAGTGATCGCGGGGCGGCGATCACAGATACG. Amino acid sequence: CASDRGAAITDT. The entire CDR3 sequence reads CASDRGAAITDTQYF.

This clone was counted at least ten times. The read is 3 residues too short to cover the CDR3 end, so that end is filled in from the germline J gene. The chain links TRBV4-2 to TRBJ2-1; 9 nucleotides line up with TRBD2. The germline CDR1 and CDR2 sequences are LGHNA and YNFKEQ. Germline trimming cut 4 bases from V and 5 bases from J; bases unmatched to any gene: 3. CDR3 length equals 14 residues. The DNA read from the CDR3 is TGTGCCAGCAGCCGACTAGCGGAAGACAATGAG. Encoded protein: CASSRLAEDNE. The full CDR3 sequence reads CASSRLAEDNEQFF.

Ten or more counts support this clone. The read falls 3 residues short of the CDR3 end, and the missing part is taken from the germline J gene. The chain joins TRBV5-1 to TRBJ2-1; D might be TRBD2 (5 bases). The germline V gene has CDR1 SGHRS and CDR2 YFSETQ. V was shortened by 0 bases and J by 1 base, with 14 bases between the two germline ends. CDR3 length equals 17 residues. The CDR3 loop reads CASSLVSGSQSYNEQFF. Partial CDR3 DNA: TGCGCCAGCAGCTTGGTTTCGGGGTCCCAGTCCTACAATGAG.

This clone was observed at least ten times. CDR3 DNA (partial): TGTGCCAGCAGCTTGGTCGGACAGGGGACTTCACCC. This gives the protein CASSLVGQGTSP. The whole CDR3 is CASSLVGQGTSPLHF. The chain joins TRBV5-6 to TRBJ1-6; 9 bases are shared with TRBD1. The read terminates 3 residues before the CDR3 end, so the remaining end is supplied by the germline J gene. The V gene end was trimmed by 0 bases and the J gene end by 9 bases; junction bases not matched to a gene: 4. Germline CDR1 reads SGHDT; CDR2 reads YYEEEE. This CDR3 contains 15 residues.

This clone was picked up many times. The read halts 3 residues ahead of the CDR3 end, with the missing end drawn from the germline J gene. The V call is TRBV5-1, the J call TRBJ2-7; 9 bases are a match to TRBD1. The CDR3 is made up of 15 amino acids. The V gene's germline CDR1 is SGHRS and CDR2 YFSETQ. Trimming removed 4 bases from V and 5 bases from J; junction bases left unmatched: 10. The CDR3 DNA, read in part, is TGCGCCAGCAGCCTCTGGACAGGGGTTTACAACGAG. Translation gives CASSLWTGVYNE. Given in full, the CDR3 is CASSLWTGVYNEQYF.

The sample holds many counts of this clone. The read gets to within 3 residues of the CDR3 end, and the germline J gene fills in the rest. The V call is TRBV29-1, the J call TRBJ2-1, with D maybe TRBD1 (5 bases). The CDR3 contains 10 residues. Germline lookup yields CDR1 SQVTM and CDR2 ANQGSEA. V lost 4 bases, J lost 8 bases, and 6 bases lay in between. Incomplete CDR3 DNA: TGCAGCGTTGTGGGGCATGAG. Amino acids: CSVVGHE. The complete CDR3 reads CSVVGHEQFF.

This clone has at least ten counts. The observed sequence ends 3 residues before the CDR3 terminus, with the missing tail filled in from the germline J gene. The chain couples TRBV7-6 to TRBJ2-2; 11 nucleotides agree with TRBD2. The CDR3 is 16 residues long. Germline lookup yields CDR1 SGHVS and CDR2 FNYEAQ. Trimming at V came to 2 bases and at J to 4 bases, leaving 3 bases not matched to a gene. CDR3 DNA (partial): TGTGCCAGCAGCTTATCTAGCGGGAGGCGCACCGGGGAG. Amino acids: CASSLSSGRRTGE. In full, the CDR3 reads CASSLSSGRRTGELFF.

Ten or more counts support this clone. CDR3 DNA (partial): TGTGCCAGCAGCTTTGACAGGGGGCAGTTTGGC. It specifies CASSFDRGQFG. The complete CDR3 reads CASSFDRGQFGYTF. The V call is TRBV7-2, the J call TRBJ1-2, with 10 bases lining up with TRBD1. The read halts 3 residues ahead of the CDR3 end, with the missing end drawn from the germline J gene. In germline, CDR1 is SGHTA, CDR2 FQGNSA. V shed 3 bases, J shed 7 bases, and the junction held 5 bases outside the gene matches. This CDR3 has 14 residues.

This clone was recorded many times. The missing CDR3 end, 3 residues past where the read stops, is filled in from the germline J gene. The chain combines TRBV12-5 with TRBJ2-1, with 9 bases lining up with TRBD2. The CDR3 sequence is 18 residues long. CDR1 is LGHNT and CDR2 is FRNRAP in the germline V gene. The V segment lost 5 bases and the J segment 4 bases; nucleotides outside the gene matches: 15. The CDR3 protein is CASGPGGIAGVRYNEQFF. Partial CDR3 DNA: TGTGCTAGTGGTCCCGGAGGGATAGCGGGGGTGAGATACAATGAG.

This clone was picked up many times. The CDR3 extends 3 residues past the end of the read, so its final part is completed from the germline J gene. The genes are TRBV2 and TRBJ1-2; TRBD1 aligns across 8 bases. CDR3 length equals 14 residues. After removal of 5 bases from V and 2 bases from J, the junction contained 4 bases not matched to a gene. Per germline, CDR1 SNHLY and CDR2 FYNNEI. The CDR3 reads CASSPTGGNYGYTF. The sequenced part of the CDR3 DNA is TGTGCCAGCAGTCCCACAGGGGGAAACTATGGC.

This clone occurred many times. The CDR3 extends 3 residues past the end of the read, so its final part is completed from the germline J gene. V gene TRBV20-1 combines with J gene TRBJ2-1, with 12 bases lining up with TRBD2. The CDR3 extends over 13 amino acids. The germline V gene encodes CDR1 DFQATT and CDR2 SNEGSKA (reference sequence). The ends lost 6 bases at V and 7 bases at J; junction bases unmatched: 4. The CDR3 sequence: CSATTSGSNEQFF. Partial CDR3 DNA: TGCAGTGCCACGACTAGCGGGAGTAATGAG.

This clone was observed at least ten times. The read ends 3 residues early relative to the CDR3; the germline J gene fills the gap. This chain links TRBV6-2 or TRBV6-3 with TRBJ2-2; 7 positions match TRBD1. V lost 4 bases to trimming and J lost 4 bases; unmatched junction nucleotides: 3. Germline CDR1 reads MNHEY; CDR2 reads SVGEGT. This CDR3 spans 14 amino acids. The CDR3 is CASSFSGGTGELFF. The part of the CDR3 DNA that was read is TGTGCCAGCAGTTTTTCAGGGGGCACCGGGGAG.

The sample holds many counts of this clone. The CDR3 end lies 3 residues beyond the end of the read and is filled in from the germline J gene. This sequence joins TRBV20-1 and TRBJ1-4; TRBD1 is a possible D gene (6 bases). V was pared by 1 base and J by 3 bases, with 12 bases between. From germline, CDR1 is DFQATT and CDR2 SNEGSKA (reference sequence). This CDR3 has 15 amino acids. CDR3 in amino acids: CSARAQGEPNEKLFF. The sequenced part of the CDR3 DNA is TGCAGTGCTAGAGCACAGGGCGAACCTAATGAAAAA.

This clone was detected many times. The sequence runs out 3 residues before the end of the CDR3; the remainder is reconstructed from the germline J gene. The chain is built from TRBV20-1 and TRBJ1-2, with D possibly matching TRBD1 (5 bases). The V end lost 3 bases, the J end lost 5 bases, and 13 bases lay between the germline ends. Germline V gene sequence: CDR1 DFQATT, CDR2 SNEGSKA (reference sequence). The CDR3 is made up of 13 amino acids. The sequenced CDR3 bases are TGCAGTGCTAGCCGCCTCGAGGGGTATGGC. Its protein is CSASRLEGYG. The whole CDR3 sequence reads CSASRLEGYGYTF.

This clone was picked up many times. Read sequence stops 3 residues before the CDR3 end, and the germline J gene provides the missing end. The chain recombines TRBV4-1 with TRBJ1-6, with D tentatively TRBD1 (6 bases). Germline V lookup: CDR1 MGHRA, CDR2 YSYEKL. The length of the CDR3 is 18 residues. The germline V and J ends were trimmed by 0 bases and 1 base, with 13 bases remaining between them. The CDR3 spells CASSQDGRGSSYNSPLHF. The part of the CDR3 DNA that was read is TGCGCCAGCAGCCAAGATGGCAGGGGATCGTCCTATAATTCACCC.

This clone was seen repeatedly, ten times or more. The read ends 3 residues shy of where the CDR3 ends; the end is completed using the germline J gene. This chain uses TRBV28 with TRBJ1-4, with 9 bases aligning to TRBD1. The junction had 2 bases not matched to a gene; V was cut back by 6 bases and J by 6 bases. There are 13 residues in the CDR3. The germline V gene has CDR1 MDHEN and CDR2 SYDVKM. The CDR3 bases that were read are TGTGCCAGCAGGGGGACAGGGTATGAAAAA. Translation gives CASRGTGYEK. The full-length CDR3 reads as CASRGTGYEKLFF. Together with reference TRBV28 and TRBJ1-4, the CDR3 gives the full variable domain: DVKVTQSSRYLVKRTGEKVFLECVQDMDHENMFWYRQDPGLGLRLIYFSYDVKMKEKGDIPEGYSVSREKKERFSLILESASTNQTSMYLCASRGTGYEKLFFGSGTQLSVL.

This clone appeared many times. Read data end 3 residues before the CDR3 end; the end is taken from the germline J gene. J is TRBJ1-6 and V is TRBV5-4; D unresolved. CDR1 and CDR2 from the germline V gene are SGHNT and YYREEE (reference sequence). The CDR3 spans 13 residues. Deletions cut 0 bases from V and 10 bases from J, with 8 bases between. CDR3 residues: CASSLEGGSPLHF. CDR3 DNA, as far as it was read: TGTGCCAGCAGCTTGGAGGGTGGGTCACCC.